This record covers a single T cell receptor beta chain. This sample is drawn from a study of shared clonotypes between healthy human individuals. The table came from immunoSEQ multiplex PCR; TCRdb's copy has only in-frame clones and leaves some out. This sample carries about 2.1 million clones, around 93% of them seen once, and the ten largest clones take around 1.7%. This CDR3 has 15 residues. Trimming pared 2 bases from V and 5 bases from J, leaving 12 bases between. Germline V gene lookup returns CDR1 SGHVS and CDR2 FNYEAQ. The naive CD8 population came from CD45RO-negative cells selected for CCR7, without terminally differentiated effector memory CD45RA+ cells.

J is TRBJ2-2 and V is TRBV7-6; possible D gene TRBD2, 6 bases. The material sequenced was naive CD8+ T cells from PBMCs. The TCR comes from a man aged 18-30 years in good health. Some clones in this sample may be carry-over from other donors' samples. DNA for the CDR3: TGTGCCAGCAGCTTAACTCGGGAGTTGACCGGGGAGCTGTTTTTT. Protein sequence: CASSLTRELTGELFF. The full variable domain, its missing parts supplied by reference TRBV7-6 and TRBJ2-2, is GAGVSQSPRYKVTKRGQDVALRCDPISGHVSLYWYRQALGQGPEFLTYFNYEAQQDKSGLPNDRFSAERPEGSISTLTIQRTEQRDSAMYRCASSLTRELTGELFFGEGSRLTVL.